A selection of T cell receptor beta chains follows, all from one sample in a study of blood T cell repertoires in COVID-19. The repertoire was sequenced with immunoSEQ multiplex PCR; TCRdb's copy has only in-frame clones and lacks some. The table lists 130,000 to 150,000 clones, 88% of them singletons. Sequencing was done on a sample of peripheral blood. All receptors come from a human donor in a cohort sampled during active COVID-19. CDR3s include the opening cysteine and the closing phenylalanine or tryptophan. Fields, in order: clone size, CDR3 length, J gene, D gene, V gene, CDR3 DNA, CDR3 protein. The D gene is left open where the match is weak. The size entry is marked missing in some rows and otherwise reads once, few, many or a size class.

abundance: .; len: 16; j_gene: TRBJ2-5; d_gene: TRBD2; v_gene: TRBV24-1; CDR3nt: TGTGCCACCAGTGATTTCCCTAGCGGGACACAAGAGACCCAGTACTTC; CDR3aa: CATSDFPSGTQETQYF
abundance: once; len: 14; j_gene: TRBJ1-5; d_gene: .; v_gene: TRBV27; CDR3nt: TGTGCCAGCAGTTTGATCGGTAGCAATCAGCCCCAGCATTTT; CDR3aa: CASSLIGSNQPQHF
abundance: .; len: 14; j_gene: TRBJ1-1; d_gene: .; v_gene: TRBV18; CDR3nt: TGTGCCAGCTCGCGCCGGGACACCAACACTGAAGCTTTCTTT; CDR3aa: CASSRRDTNTEAFF
abundance: once; len: 17; j_gene: TRBJ1-6; d_gene: TRBD1; v_gene: TRBV18; CDR3nt: TGTGCCAGCTCACAAGCCAGGGGGGCAGGCTATAATTCACCCCTCCACTTT; CDR3aa: CASSQARGAGYNSPLHF
abundance: few; len: 13; j_gene: TRBJ2-7; d_gene: TRBD1; v_gene: TRBV10-3; CDR3nt: TGTGCCATCAAGTCGCAGGGGGCGGACGAGCAGTACTTC; CDR3aa: CAIKSQGADEQYF
abundance: .; len: 14; j_gene: TRBJ2-4; d_gene: TRBD1; v_gene: TRBV18; CDR3nt: TGTGCCAGCTCACCTCGGACAGGGGCGAACATTCAGTACTTC; CDR3aa: CASSPRTGANIQYF
abundance: .; len: 14; j_gene: TRBJ1-1; d_gene: .; v_gene: TRBV7-8; CDR3nt: TGTGCCAGCAGCTTTTATGCCAGGGAGGAAGACGCTTTCTTT; CDR3aa: CASSFYAREEDAFF
abundance: .; len: 14; j_gene: TRBJ2-5; d_gene: .; v_gene: TRBV10-1; CDR3nt: TGCGCCGGCGGGTTAGCGGATTCTGAAGAGACCCAGTACTTC; CDR3aa: CAGGLADSEETQYF
abundance: once; len: 14; j_gene: TRBJ1-2; d_gene: TRBD1; v_gene: TRBV3-1/TRBV3-2; CDR3nt: TGTGCCAGCAGCCCCGGGACAGGGTGCTATGGCTACACCTTC; CDR3aa: CASSPGTGCYGYTF
abundance: .; len: 11; j_gene: TRBJ2-1; d_gene: .; v_gene: TRBV12-3/TRBV12-4; CDR3nt: TGTGCCAGCAGCGGTTACAATGAGCAGTTCTTC; CDR3aa: CASSGYNEQFF
abundance: .; len: 14; j_gene: TRBJ2-5; d_gene: TRBD2; v_gene: TRBV7-6; CDR3nt: TGTGCCAGCAGCCCGGGACTAGCGGGGGGGACCCAGTACTTC; CDR3aa: CASSPGLAGGTQYF
abundance: .; len: 12; j_gene: TRBJ2-3; d_gene: .; v_gene: TRBV5-4; CDR3nt: TGTGCCAGCAGCAGCCGTTCAGATACGCAGTATTTT; CDR3aa: CASSSRSDTQYF
abundance: .; len: 12; j_gene: TRBJ1-1; d_gene: .; v_gene: TRBV7-2; CDR3nt: TGTGCCAGCAGTTCCTACCCCACTGAAGCTTTCTTT; CDR3aa: CASSSYPTEAFF
abundance: once; len: 20; j_gene: TRBJ2-3; d_gene: TRBD2; v_gene: TRBV5-1; CDR3nt: TGCGCCAGCAGCTCATTCGGGCCGGTTCTAGCGGGAGGGGACACAGATACGCAGTATTTT; CDR3aa: CASSSFGPVLAGGDTDTQYF
abundance: .; len: 15; j_gene: TRBJ1-1; d_gene: TRBD1; v_gene: TRBV7-2; CDR3nt: TGTGCCAGCAGCGCAACAGGGGGCTCGGGCACTGAAGCTTTCTTT; CDR3aa: CASSATGGSGTEAFF
abundance: .; len: 13; j_gene: TRBJ1-4; d_gene: TRBD1; v_gene: TRBV27; CDR3nt: TGTGCCAGCAAACAGGGGAGTGGAGAAAAACTGTTTTTT; CDR3aa: CASKQGSGEKLFF
abundance: .; len: 13; j_gene: TRBJ2-7; d_gene: TRBD1; v_gene: TRBV7-9; CDR3nt: TGTGCCAGCAGCCCGGGACAGGGGCCCGAGCAGTACTTC; CDR3aa: CASSPGQGPEQYF
abundance: few; len: 15; j_gene: TRBJ1-6; d_gene: TRBD1; v_gene: TRBV7-2; CDR3nt: TGTGCCAGCAGCTCGAGGACAGGGGAGAGTTCACCCCTCCACTTT; CDR3aa: CASSSRTGESSPLHF